The 26 T cell receptor beta chains in this list originate from one sample, sequenced in a study of cytomegalovirus exposure and HLA in healthy donors. In the PCR, 60 Vbeta and 13 Jbeta primers were used. Sequenced by immunoSEQ multiplex PCR; TCRdb stores in-frame clones only, minus some. The table shows 200,000 or so clones, with 77% occurring only once. The material sequenced was PBMCs. These receptors originate from a woman younger than 45 in good health and CMV-seropositive.

This clone was seen a few times. The CDR3 loop reads CASSIRLEGTQYF. DNA for the CDR3: TGTGCCAGTAGTATTAGGCTAGAGGGTACGCAGTATTTT. The genes are TRBV19 and TRBJ2-3; D may be TRBD2 (5 bases). Trimming cost V 3 bases and J 8 bases, with 12 bases left between them. Germline V CDR1 and CDR2: LNHDA, SQIVND (reference sequence). The CDR3 runs to 13 residues.

This clone was seen more than once but under ten times. The chain joins TRBV14 to TRBJ1-6; 7 nucleotides match TRBD1. Trimming at V came to 4 bases and at J to 9 bases, leaving 9 bases not matched to a gene. The CDR3 spans 15 residues. Looked up from germline, CDR1 is SGHDN and CDR2 is FVKESK. CDR3 region: CASSRGTALSSPLHF. Written as DNA, the CDR3 is TGTGCCAGCAGCCGAGGGACAGCCTTGAGTTCACCCCTCCACTTT.

This chain joins TRBV7-2 and TRBJ2-1, with 7 bases matching TRBD2. Germline-derived CDR1 and CDR2 are SGHTA and FQGNSA. The V gene end was trimmed by 0 bases and the J gene end by 3 bases; junction bases not matched to a gene: 2. The CDR3 sequence is 15 residues long. CDR3 sequence (DNA): TGTGCCAGCAGCTTAGCTCTAGCGGACTACAATGAGCAGTTCTTC. It translates to CASSLALADYNEQFF.

V usage is TRBV5-1 and J usage is TRBJ2-7, with D possibly matching TRBD2 (5 bases). Germline V gene sequence: CDR1 SGHRS, CDR2 YFSETQ. The CDR3 totals 14 residues. Trimming removed 1 base from V and 6 bases from J, with 14 bases in between. Here the CDR3 reads CASSLPHDGGEQYF. The CDR3 bases are TGCGCCAGCAGCTTGCCACATGACGGAGGCGAGCAGTACTTC.

The chain carries TRBV4-2 and TRBJ2-5, with 8 bases fitting TRBD1. The DNA end is more similar to TRBJ2-7, so the J call may be wrong. Germline CDR1 LGHNA, CDR2 YNFKEQ. CDR3 length equals 17 residues. CDR3 nucleotides: TGTGCCAGCAGCCAAGATGGCCCGGACAGGGATTCCTACGAGCAGTACTTC. This translates into CASSQDGPDRDSYEQYF.

This clone occurred once. The chain has TRBV6-5 and TRBJ1-5; TRBD1 agrees at 10 bases. The CDR3 sequence is 15 residues long. Trimming cost V 5 bases and J 6 bases; bases outside gene matches: 7. Germline loops: CDR1 MNHEY, CDR2 SVGAGI. The DNA of the CDR3 is TGTGCCAGCAGTCGGGGGACAGGGGATGCTCAGCCCCAGCATTTT. It encodes CASSRGTGDAQPQHF.

The chain is built from TRBV6-5 and TRBJ1-5, with D uncertain. Germline-derived CDR1 and CDR2 are MNHEY and SVGAGI. The CDR3 runs 12 residues. Trimming shortened V by 4 bases and J by 4 bases, and 5 bases separated the two germline ends. The CDR3 here is CASSSPNQPQHF. CDR3 coding DNA: TGTGCCAGCAGTTCTCCTAATCAGCCCCAGCATTTT.

J is TRBJ2-3 and V is TRBV28; D may be TRBD1 (6 bases). The length of the CDR3 is 16 residues. Between the trimmed V and J ends, which lost 6 bases and 4 bases, there was a span of 20 bases. Per germline, CDR1 MDHEN and CDR2 SYDVKM. The CDR3 coding sequence is TGTGCCAGCAGCCCCTCCTCTACAGGGATGGCAGATACGCAGTATTTT. Protein: CASSPSSTGMADTQYF.

This clone was counted once. This sequence joins TRBV6-5 and TRBJ1-1; tentatively, D is TRBD1 (5 bases). Germline CDR1 is MNHEY and CDR2 is SVGAGI. Trimming took off 5 bases at V and 1 base at J, with 11 bases between the two ends. The CDR3 length is 14 residues. Here the CDR3 reads CASSRGERNTEAFF. The CDR3 bases are TGTGCCAGCAGTAGGGGTGAGCGGAACACTGAAGCTTTCTTT.

This clone was detected only a few times. The rearrangement joins TRBV6-5 to TRBJ2-5; 8 bases agree with TRBD1. Unmatched junction bases numbered 2, after V lost 6 bases and J lost 5 bases. The CDR3 loop spans 12 amino acids. The V gene's germline CDR1 is MNHEY and CDR2 SVGAGI. The CDR3 spells CASRRDRETQYF. The CDR3 DNA sequence: TGTGCCAGCAGGAGGGACAGGGAGACCCAGTACTTC.

Concerning this clone: Other DNA sequences in this specimen translate into the identical CDR3. The chain has TRBV19 and TRBJ1-5; D is ambiguous. Germline assignment: CDR1 LNHDA and CDR2 SQIVND (reference sequence). The CDR3 runs 15 residues. The ends were cut back, 5 bases at V and 3 bases at J, with 14 bases in the middle. For the CDR3, the DNA is TGTGCCAGTAGTCGGTCGGGTCGGTTCAATCAGCCCCAGCATTTT. The encoded protein is CASSRSGRFNQPQHF. The whole variable domain, filled in from reference TRBV19 and TRBJ1-5, reads DGGITQSPKYLFRKEGQNVTLSCEQNLNHDAMYWYRQDPGQGLRLIYYSQIVNDFQKGDIAEGYSVSREKKESFPLTVTSAQKNPTAFYLCASSRSGRFNQPQHFGDGTRLSIL.

The chain recombines TRBV19 with TRBJ2-2, with D possibly TRBD1 on 6 matching bases. The germline CDR1 and CDR2 sequences are LNHDA and SQIVND (reference sequence). The germline V and J ends were trimmed by 7 bases and 3 bases, with 12 bases remaining between them. The CDR3 is made up of 14 amino acids. This CDR3 is CASKGGLYTGELFF. As DNA, the CDR3 is TGTGCCAGTAAAGGGGGTTTATACACCGGGGAGCTGTTTTTT.

The rearrangement links TRBV7-9 to TRBJ2-5; D possibly corresponds to TRBD2 (6 bases). The J call is uncertain, as TRBJ2-7 better fits the DNA end. Germline V gives CDR1 SEHNR, CDR2 FQNEAQ (reference sequence). The CDR3 has 14 residues. In DNA, the CDR3 is TGTGCCAGTAGTCTCCGGGAGTTCCCCTACGAGCAGTACTTC. Its protein is CASSLREFPYEQYF.

The V gene is TRBV2, the J gene TRBJ2-1; D is perhaps TRBD2 (5 bases). Per germline, CDR1 SNHLY and CDR2 FYNNEI. V was cut by 4 bases and J by 4 bases, with 14 bases left in between. This CDR3 has 15 residues. CDR3 residues: CASSGVGRGYNEQFF. CDR3 DNA sequence: TGTGCCAGCAGTGGGGTAGGTCGCGGGTACAATGAGCAGTTCTTC.

The V and J genes are TRBV7-9 and TRBJ2-3, with 8 bases fitting TRBD2. This CDR3 comprises 19 residues. Germline loops: CDR1 SEHNR, CDR2 FQNEAQ (reference sequence). Losses at the gene ends were 6 bases for V and 4 bases for J; bases not matched to a gene: 21. CDR3 coding DNA: TGTGCCAGCAGGCTACCGGGACTAGGATATGTCTCAGAACCAGATACGCAGTATTTT. It encodes CASRLPGLGYVSEPDTQYF.

This chain connects TRBV27 to TRBJ1-6, with a possible D match to TRBD1 (6 bases). The length of the CDR3 is 14 residues. Germline CDR1 is MNHEY and CDR2 is SMNVEV (reference sequence). Trimming took off 5 bases at V and 9 bases at J, with 14 bases between the two ends. CDR3 amino acids: CASSITGWSSPLHF. For the CDR3, the DNA is TGTGCCAGCAGTATAACAGGGTGGAGTTCACCCCTCCACTTT.

This sequence joins TRBV11-1 and TRBJ1-2, with D tentatively TRBD1 (5 bases). Germline V gene lookup returns CDR1 SGHAT and CDR2 FQDESV (reference sequence). CDR3 length equals 13 residues. V was cut by 5 bases and J by 2 bases, with 9 bases left in between. The CDR3 nucleotides are TGTGCCAGCAGCCAAGGGGAAAACTATGGCTACACCTTC. Encoded protein: CASSQGENYGYTF.

J is TRBJ1-6 and V is TRBV6-1; maybe TRBD1 (6 bases). Germline values: CDR1 MNHNS, CDR2 SASEGT. V lost 4 bases and J 4 bases, leaving 14 bases between the germline ends. The CDR3 spans 16 residues. The CDR3 sequence: CASSVRGANYNSPLHF. In DNA form, the CDR3 reads TGTGCCAGCAGTGTTCGGGGGGCCAATTATAATTCACCCCTCCACTTT.

This sequence joins TRBV6-6 and TRBJ1-2, with TRBD1 as a possible D gene (5 bases). The length of the CDR3 is 13 residues. Germline lookup yields CDR1 MNHNY and CDR2 SVGAGI (reference sequence). Trimming pared 11 bases from V and 4 bases from J, leaving 17 bases between. This CDR3 is CAVQMGGIYGYTF. CDR3 nucleotides: TGTGCCGTCCAAATGGGGGGAATCTATGGCTACACCTTC.

This chain links TRBV10-3 with TRBJ2-7, with TRBD2 identical over 10 bases. The CDR3 loop spans 13 amino acids. CDR1 ENHRY and CDR2 SYGVKD come from the germline V gene. V trimming: 5 bases; J trimming: 3 bases; junction bases outside the gene matches: 1. The CDR3 spells CAISSGGGYEQYF. In DNA, the CDR3 is TGTGCCATCAGTAGCGGGGGGGGCTACGAGCAGTACTTC.

This clone came up a few times. Other DNA sequences in the sample encode the same CDR3. The rearrangement links TRBV6-5 to TRBJ1-1, with a weak D call TRBD1 (6 bases). V lost 6 bases, J lost 0 bases, and 14 bases lay in between. This CDR3 spans 15 amino acids. CDR1 is MNHEY and CDR2 is SVGAGI in the germline V gene. CDR3 DNA sequence: TGTGCCAGCAGGAACAGGGTGAAGATGAACACTGAAGCTTTCTTT. Translation gives CASRNRVKMNTEAFF.

The chain uses TRBV28 and TRBJ1-1; weak D call: TRBD1 (6 bases). This CDR3 comprises 13 residues. Germline CDR1 and CDR2: MDHEN and SYDVKM. Trimming shortened V by 3 bases and J by 5 bases, and 10 bases separated the two germline ends. CDR3 nucleotide sequence: TGTGCCAGCAGTTTTTGGGACAATACTGAAGCTTTCTTT. Its protein product is CASSFWDNTEAFF.

V usage is TRBV5-1 and J usage is TRBJ1-5, with D perhaps TRBD1 (6 bases). The CDR3 spans 16 residues. Germline CDR1 SGHRS, CDR2 YFSETQ. Trimming removed 2 bases from V and 0 bases from J, with 12 bases in between. The CDR3 protein is CASSLGGLDSNQPQHF. CDR3 DNA sequence: TGCGCCAGCAGCTTAGGGGGATTGGATAGCAATCAGCCCCAGCATTTT.

This chain uses TRBV7-3 with TRBJ2-1, with 9 bases fitting TRBD2. Germline CDR1 SGHTA, CDR2 FQGTGA. Trimming took 3 bases from V and 3 from J; bases not matched to a gene: 3. The CDR3 length is 15 residues. CDR3 region: CASSFSGGNYNEQFF. In DNA form, the CDR3 reads TGTGCCAGCAGCTTTAGCGGGGGTAACTACAATGAGCAGTTCTTC.

The gene calls are TRBV5-4 and TRBJ2-7; 8 bases are a match to TRBD1. CDR3 size: 15 residues. Germline CDR1 reads SGHNT; CDR2 reads YYREEE (reference sequence). V shed 4 bases and J 4 bases; nucleotides not matched to a gene: 10. CDR3 in amino acids: CASSLYGTGSYEQYF. The CDR3 nucleotides read TGTGCCAGCAGCCTATACGGGACAGGATCTTACGAGCAGTACTTC.

CDR3 region: CASSLWGHFSYNSPLHF. In DNA form, the CDR3 reads TGTGCCAGCAGCTTATGGGGACACTTCTCCTATAATTCACCCCTCCACTTT. The chain uses TRBV7-2 and TRBJ1-6, with D possibly matching TRBD1 (6 bases). CDR1 is SGHTA and CDR2 is FQGNSA in the germline V gene. V gave up 2 bases and J gave up 0 bases, with 11 bases separating them. The CDR3 loop spans 17 amino acids.